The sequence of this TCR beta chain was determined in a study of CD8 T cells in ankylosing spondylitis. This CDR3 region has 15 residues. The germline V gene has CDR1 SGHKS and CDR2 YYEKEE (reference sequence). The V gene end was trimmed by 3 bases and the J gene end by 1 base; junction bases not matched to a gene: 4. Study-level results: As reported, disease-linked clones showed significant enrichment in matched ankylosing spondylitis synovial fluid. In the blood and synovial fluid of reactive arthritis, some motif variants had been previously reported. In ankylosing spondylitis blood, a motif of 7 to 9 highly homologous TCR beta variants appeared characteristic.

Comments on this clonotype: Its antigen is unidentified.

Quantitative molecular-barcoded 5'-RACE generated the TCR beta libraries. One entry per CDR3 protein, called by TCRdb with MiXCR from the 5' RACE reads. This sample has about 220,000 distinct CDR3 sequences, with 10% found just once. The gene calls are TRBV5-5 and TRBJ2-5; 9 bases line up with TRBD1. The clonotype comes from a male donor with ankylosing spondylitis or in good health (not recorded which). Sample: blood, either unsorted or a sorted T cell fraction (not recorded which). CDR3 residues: CASSSRGQGQETQYF. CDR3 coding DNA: TGTGCCAGCAGCTCCCGGGGACAGGGCCAAGAGACCCAGTACTTC.